This TCR beta chain is from a study of identical twins (TCRdb year 2016). Context from the whole study: The study deep-sequenced TCR alpha and beta repertoires from monozygotic twins, unrelated adults of various ages and cord blood to test whether fetal clonotypes persist. To rule out contamination, replicate twin experiments were performed at different times with different library preparation protocols.

Library method: 5' RACE. TCRdb records Illumina HiSeq 2000 as the sequencer. A universal primer binding site was added through template switching, and the final cDNA carried a unique molecular identifier so that TCR cDNA molecules could be counted accurately. Specific primers in the conserved constant-segment region were used to synthesize first-strand cDNA for the TCR alpha and beta chains. To control for contamination, every cDNA library carried two barcodes: a SMART-Mk sample barcode plus Illumina barcodes. TruSeq adapter sequences, together with Illumina sample barcodes, were added in two successive PCR steps. Sequencing of the TCR alpha and beta cDNA libraries was done on the Illumina HiSeq platform using custom primers. The authors' analysis ran thus. Raw reads were processed with MiGEC to extract unique molecular identifiers, and MiXCR was used to determine CDR3 positions. For each individual, recombination models were inferred using an EM algorithm with the repgenHMM and IGoR tools. Shared clonotypes were analyzed with the tcR package in R, and sharing was normalized by the product of cloneset sizes. Out-of-frame nonproductive sequences were analyzed to study raw recombination free of thymic and clonal selection effects. TCRdb trimmed the raw reads at Q25, called clones with MiXCR and kept productive beta chains. Each entry is one CDR3 protein sequence, shown with its most common DNA and genes. The V and J calls, along with clone size, are taken from TCRdb and not from the paper's own processing. The sample includes 1.5 million to 2 million distinct CDR3 sequences, with under 35% observed a single time. The top ten clonotypes cover 0.27% of the sample.

Taken from the germline V gene, the CDR1 and CDR2 loops are MDHEN and SYDVKM. Trimmed from V: 5 bases; trimmed from J: 5 bases; junction bases lacking a gene match: 13. Counted from cysteine to phenylalanine, this CDR3 has 16 amino acids. The entry retains the CDR3 DNA only, 48 bases that are in frame from base 1. Broad study findings and their caveats: In monozygotic twins, out-of-frame TCR alpha sharing was systematically underestimated by recombination models, although the models agreed with sharing between unrelated individuals. Abundant cord blood beta clonotypes carried fewer insertions; young adult naive repertoires showed a weaker similar trend, while memory repertoires showed none. Invariant T cells such as MAIT and iNKT could partly confound zero-insertion analyses, although diverse VJ usage argued against such confounding for most clonotypes. A weaker excess of twin sharing was found in beta out-of-frame sequences because the signal-to-noise ratio was lowered by fewer shared sequences. Because the same donors could not be followed over many years, the conclusions relied on cross-sectional statistical analysis. Compared with coincidental sharing between unrelated individuals, out-of-frame TCR alpha sequences shared between twins had an excess of sequences with low generation probability.

This clonotype was detected once. Its recognized antigen is unknown. No base quality values were provided; no much bigger clone lies one nucleotide off. Every donor was a healthy Caucasian. This TCR was recovered from a newborn girl in good health. The V and J segments used are TRBV28 and TRBJ2-3, and 7 junction bases match TRBD1. Sequencing was performed on cord blood. The DNA reads as follows: TGTGCCAGCAGTAATATTTGGACAGGAAGTGGAGATACGCAGTATTTT. This yields the protein CASSNIWTGSGDTQYF.